Listed below are T cell receptor beta chains from one sample, sequenced in a study of shared clonotypes between healthy human individuals. Some clones are missing from TCRdb's copy, which holds only in-frame ones; the method was immunoSEQ multiplex PCR. Of more than 400,000 clones listed, 60% to 80% are singletons. Sequenced sample: PBMCs. The receptors shown here come from a woman in her thirties or forties in good health. Some clones in this sample may be carry-over from other donors' samples. Both conserved end residues are part of each CDR3. The D gene is left open where the match is weak. Part of the rows lack a size; the others show once, few, many or a class for expanded clones.

cdr3_aa: CASSSGTQVYEQYF
cdr3_nt: TGTGCCAGCAGTTCCGGGACACAAGTTTACGAGCAGTACTTC
j_call: TRBJ2-7
d_call: .
cdr3_length: 14
clone_size: .
v_call: TRBV6-5

cdr3_aa: CASSGTLGQGGEAFF
cdr3_nt: TGTGCCAGCAGTGGAACTCTGGGGCAGGGGGGTGAAGCTTTCTTT
j_call: TRBJ1-1
d_call: TRBD1
cdr3_length: 15
clone_size: .
v_call: TRBV6-1

cdr3_aa: CAWSVQVNTEAFF
cdr3_nt: TGTGCCTGGAGTGTACAAGTGAACACTGAAGCTTTCTTT
j_call: TRBJ1-1
d_call: .
cdr3_length: 13
clone_size: many
v_call: TRBV30

cdr3_aa: CAGLGQGGETQYF
cdr3_nt: TGTGCCGGCCTTGGACAGGGCGGAGAGACCCAGTACTTC
j_call: TRBJ2-5
d_call: TRBD1
cdr3_length: 13
clone_size: .
v_call: TRBV27

cdr3_aa: CASSLVPRATDTQYF
cdr3_nt: TGCGCCAGCAGCTTGGTTCCCCGGGCGACAGATACGCAGTATTTT
j_call: TRBJ2-3
d_call: .
cdr3_length: 15
clone_size: .
v_call: TRBV5-1

cdr3_aa: CASSYLAVSSYNEQFF
cdr3_nt: TGCGCCAGCAGCTACTTGGCGGTGAGCTCCTACAATGAGCAGTTCTTC
j_call: TRBJ2-1
d_call: .
cdr3_length: 16
clone_size: .
v_call: TRBV5-1

cdr3_aa: CASSMGGQGTWGQFF
cdr3_nt: TGTGCCAGTAGTATGGGGGGACAGGGGACCTGGGGGCAGTTCTTC
j_call: TRBJ2-1
d_call: TRBD1
cdr3_length: 15
clone_size: .
v_call: TRBV19

cdr3_aa: CASSFTTSVSSGELFF
cdr3_nt: TGTGCCAGCAGCTTCACGACTAGTGTCAGCTCCGGGGAGCTGTTTTTT
j_call: TRBJ2-2
d_call: .
cdr3_length: 16
clone_size: .
v_call: TRBV11-2

cdr3_aa: CSASTHEQYF
cdr3_nt: TGCAGTGCTAGTACCCACGAGCAGTACTTC
j_call: TRBJ2-7
d_call: .
cdr3_length: 10
clone_size: .
v_call: TRBV20-1

cdr3_aa: CASSPRQGGNTGELFF
cdr3_nt: TGTGCCAGCTCACCACGACAGGGAGGTAACACCGGGGAGCTGTTTTTT
j_call: TRBJ2-2
d_call: .
cdr3_length: 16
clone_size: few
v_call: TRBV18

cdr3_aa: CATSRDLGTEAFF
cdr3_nt: TGTGCCACCAGCAGAGATCTTGGCACTGAAGCTTTCTTT
j_call: TRBJ1-1
d_call: .
cdr3_length: 13
clone_size: .
v_call: TRBV15

cdr3_aa: CASSADRGGERARTQYF
cdr3_nt: TGTGCCAGCAGCGCGGACAGGGGTGGGGAGCGTGCACGGACCCAGTACTTC
j_call: TRBJ2-5
d_call: TRBD1
cdr3_length: 17
clone_size: .
v_call: TRBV5-6

cdr3_aa: CASSPWAGGLNTEAFF
cdr3_nt: TGTGCCAGCAGTCCATGGGCAGGGGGCTTGAACACTGAAGCTTTCTTT
j_call: TRBJ1-1
d_call: TRBD1
cdr3_length: 16
clone_size: .
v_call: TRBV28

cdr3_aa: CASSQPRSANTGELFF
cdr3_nt: TGCGCCAGCAGTCAACCCAGGTCTGCGAACACCGGGGAGCTGTTTTTT
j_call: TRBJ2-2
d_call: .
cdr3_length: 16
clone_size: .
v_call: TRBV23-1

cdr3_aa: CASSLKDRGYGYTF
cdr3_nt: TGTGCCAGCAGCTTAAAGGACAGGGGCTATGGCTACACCTTC
j_call: TRBJ1-2
d_call: TRBD1
cdr3_length: 14
clone_size: many
v_call: TRBV13

cdr3_aa: CASSLNTGFNSPLHF
cdr3_nt: TGTGCCAGCAGTTTGAACACAGGGTTTAATTCACCCCTCCACTTT
j_call: TRBJ1-6
d_call: .
cdr3_length: 15
clone_size: once
v_call: TRBV28

cdr3_aa: CASSPRYPFSTF
cdr3_nt: TGTGCCAGCTCACCACGTTATCCCTTTAGCACCTTC
j_call: TRBJ1-2
d_call: .
cdr3_length: 12
clone_size: .
v_call: TRBV18

cdr3_aa: CASSPQPGEGYTF
cdr3_nt: TGTGCCAGCTCACCGCAGCCTGGGGAAGGCTACACCTTC
j_call: TRBJ1-2
d_call: .
cdr3_length: 13
clone_size: .
v_call: TRBV18

cdr3_aa: CAWRRGSGELFF
cdr3_nt: TGTGCCTGGAGGCGAGGGTCCGGGGAGCTGTTTTTT
j_call: TRBJ2-2
d_call: .
cdr3_length: 12
clone_size: .
v_call: TRBV30

cdr3_aa: CASSLAGVGETQYF
cdr3_nt: TGCGCCAGCAGCTTAGCGGGAGTCGGGGAGACCCAGTACTTC
j_call: TRBJ2-5
d_call: TRBD2
cdr3_length: 14
clone_size: .
v_call: TRBV5-1

cdr3_aa: CASSNGQGLAEAFF
cdr3_nt: TGCGCCAGCAGCAACGGACAGGGTTTGGCTGAAGCTTTCTTT
j_call: TRBJ1-1
d_call: TRBD1
cdr3_length: 14
clone_size: once
v_call: TRBV5-1

cdr3_aa: CASSEDPSGSSYNEQFF
cdr3_nt: TGTGCCAGCAGTGAGGACCCTAGCGGGAGCTCCTACAATGAGCAGTTCTTC
j_call: TRBJ2-1
d_call: TRBD2
cdr3_length: 17
clone_size: .
v_call: TRBV25-1

cdr3_aa: CATARGLAGTDTQYF
cdr3_nt: TGTGCCACCGCTAGAGGACTAGCGGGCACAGATACGCAGTATTTT
j_call: TRBJ2-3
d_call: TRBD2
cdr3_length: 15
clone_size: once
v_call: TRBV27

cdr3_aa: CASSLRGVQETQYF
cdr3_nt: TGTGCCAGCAGTCTCCGCGGGGTTCAAGAGACCCAGTACTTC
j_call: TRBJ2-5
d_call: .
cdr3_length: 14
clone_size: .
v_call: TRBV28

cdr3_aa: CTIWDRGNGEQYF
cdr3_nt: TGTACCATTTGGGACAGGGGGAATGGCGAGCAGTACTTC
j_call: TRBJ2-7
d_call: TRBD1
cdr3_length: 13
clone_size: .
v_call: TRBV10-3

cdr3_aa: CASSVESGRAGEQYF
cdr3_nt: TGTGCCAGCAGTGTGGAAAGCGGGAGGGCCGGCGAGCAGTACTTC
j_call: TRBJ2-7
d_call: TRBD2
cdr3_length: 15
clone_size: .
v_call: TRBV6-1

cdr3_aa: CASSFGQIGTDTQYF
cdr3_nt: TGTGCCAGCAGTTTCGGACAGATTGGCACAGATACGCAGTATTTT
j_call: TRBJ2-3
d_call: .
cdr3_length: 15
clone_size: .
v_call: TRBV27

cdr3_aa: CASSSVASSTDTQYF
cdr3_nt: TGTGCCAGCAGTTCCGTAGCATCTAGCACAGATACGCAGTATTTT
j_call: TRBJ2-3
d_call: .
cdr3_length: 15
clone_size: .
v_call: TRBV7-2

cdr3_aa: CASSFGGSGRITDTQYF
cdr3_nt: TGCGCCAGCAGCTTTGGTGGGAGCGGGAGAATCACAGATACGCAGTATTTT
j_call: TRBJ2-3
d_call: TRBD2
cdr3_length: 17
clone_size: few
v_call: TRBV5-1

cdr3_aa: CAWNLGQNQPQHF
cdr3_nt: TGTGCCTGGAACCTCGGACAAAATCAGCCCCAGCATTTT
j_call: TRBJ1-5
d_call: .
cdr3_length: 13
clone_size: .
v_call: TRBV30

cdr3_aa: CASSAGREDTIYF
cdr3_nt: TGCGCCAGCAGTGCGGGCCGGGAGGACACCATATATTTT
j_call: TRBJ1-3
d_call: .
cdr3_length: 13
clone_size: .
v_call: TRBV10-2

cdr3_aa: CASSQGLAESTDTQYF
cdr3_nt: TGTGCCAGCAGCCAAGGACTAGCGGAGAGCACAGATACGCAGTATTTT
j_call: TRBJ2-3
d_call: TRBD2
cdr3_length: 16
clone_size: .
v_call: TRBV13

cdr3_aa: CASSLVRGPNSAQHF
cdr3_nt: TGTGCCAGCAGCTTAGTCCGGGGTCCCAATTCGGCCCAGCATTTT
j_call: TRBJ1-5
d_call: .
cdr3_length: 15
clone_size: .
v_call: TRBV7-8

cdr3_aa: CASSPLAGPYEQYF
cdr3_nt: TGTGCCAGCAGTCCCCTAGCGGGGCCCTACGAGCAGTACTTC
j_call: TRBJ2-7
d_call: TRBD2
cdr3_length: 14
clone_size: .
v_call: TRBV6-4

cdr3_aa: CSVEGGETQYF
cdr3_nt: TGCAGCGTTGAAGGGGGAGAGACCCAGTACTTC
j_call: TRBJ2-5
d_call: .
cdr3_length: 11
clone_size: .
v_call: TRBV29-1

cdr3_aa: CASSPVGAGGGTQYF
cdr3_nt: TGTGCCAGCAGCCCCGTAGGGGCGGGAGGGGGGACCCAGTACTTC
j_call: TRBJ2-5
d_call: TRBD2
cdr3_length: 15
clone_size: .
v_call: TRBV6-1

cdr3_aa: CAISELRLAGAYF
cdr3_nt: TGTGCCATCAGTGAGTTGCGGCTAGCGGGGGCGTACTTC
j_call: TRBJ2-7
d_call: TRBD2
cdr3_length: 13
clone_size: .
v_call: TRBV10-3

cdr3_aa: CSASGSIGNEQFF
cdr3_nt: TGCAGCGCGAGCGGGAGTATCGGCAATGAGCAGTTCTTC
j_call: TRBJ2-1
d_call: TRBD2
cdr3_length: 13
clone_size: .
v_call: TRBV29-1

cdr3_aa: CAISESKGRPTNEKLFF
cdr3_nt: TGTGCCATCAGTGAGTCGAAGGGGCGGCCAACTAATGAAAAACTGTTTTTT
j_call: TRBJ1-4
d_call: .
cdr3_length: 17
clone_size: .
v_call: TRBV10-3

cdr3_aa: CASSFRPTPSYNEQFF
cdr3_nt: TGTGCCAGCAGCTTCAGACCGACCCCTTCTTACAATGAGCAGTTCTTC
j_call: TRBJ2-1
d_call: .
cdr3_length: 16
clone_size: .
v_call: TRBV27

cdr3_aa: CASSPTPQETQYF
cdr3_nt: TGTGCCAGCAGCCCAACCCCACAAGAGACCCAGTACTTC
j_call: TRBJ2-5
d_call: .
cdr3_length: 13
clone_size: .
v_call: TRBV7-3

cdr3_aa: CASSPRPGTGGQEAFF
cdr3_nt: TGTGCCAGCTCACCCCGGCCGGGGACAGGGGGCCAAGAAGCTTTCTTT
j_call: TRBJ1-1
d_call: TRBD1
cdr3_length: 16
clone_size: .
v_call: TRBV18

cdr3_aa: CTSRPTLARNNEQFF
cdr3_nt: TGCACCAGCAGACCCACCTTAGCTAGAAACAATGAGCAGTTCTTC
j_call: TRBJ2-1
d_call: .
cdr3_length: 15
clone_size: .
v_call: TRBV1

cdr3_aa: CAIRIQEEYGYTF
cdr3_nt: TGTGCCATCAGGATACAGGAGGAATATGGCTACACCTTC
j_call: TRBJ1-2
d_call: .
cdr3_length: 13
clone_size: .
v_call: TRBV10-3

cdr3_aa: CASSTPGLAGDTYEQYF
cdr3_nt: TGTGCCAGTAGTACTCCGGGACTAGCGGGGGACACCTACGAGCAGTACTTC
j_call: TRBJ2-7
d_call: TRBD2
cdr3_length: 17
clone_size: .
v_call: TRBV19

cdr3_aa: CASSLEARRGGYTF
cdr3_nt: TGCGCCAGCAGCTTGGAAGCCCGACGGGGTGGCTACACCTTC
j_call: TRBJ1-2
d_call: .
cdr3_length: 14
clone_size: .
v_call: TRBV5-1

cdr3_aa: CASRTGVNQPQHF
cdr3_nt: TGTGCCAGTAGGACAGGGGTCAATCAGCCCCAGCATTTT
j_call: TRBJ1-5
d_call: TRBD1
cdr3_length: 13
clone_size: .
v_call: TRBV19

cdr3_aa: CASTKRGAGRSYEQYF
cdr3_nt: TGTGCCAGCACCAAACGCGGGGCGGGAAGGTCCTACGAGCAGTACTTC
j_call: TRBJ2-7
d_call: .
cdr3_length: 16
clone_size: few
v_call: TRBV27

cdr3_aa: CASSPSSGGTEQYF
cdr3_nt: TGTGCCAGCTCACCATCTAGCGGGGGGACCGAGCAGTACTTC
j_call: TRBJ2-7
d_call: TRBD2
cdr3_length: 14
clone_size: .
v_call: TRBV18

cdr3_aa: CASSPSSGTEAFF
cdr3_nt: TGTGCCAGCTCACCGTCCTCGGGGACTGAAGCTTTCTTT
j_call: TRBJ1-1
d_call: .
cdr3_length: 13
clone_size: .
v_call: TRBV18

cdr3_aa: CASSASGRAYEQFF
cdr3_nt: TGTGCCAGCAGTGCTAGCGGGAGGGCCTATGAGCAGTTCTTC
j_call: TRBJ2-1
d_call: TRBD2
cdr3_length: 14
clone_size: once
v_call: TRBV6-1

cdr3_aa: CASSRGLAGTRLSEQYF
cdr3_nt: TGCGCCAGCAGCCGTGGATTGGCTGGGACTCGCCTTAGCGAGCAGTACTTC
j_call: TRBJ2-7
d_call: .
cdr3_length: 17
clone_size: .
v_call: TRBV4-1